Shown below are 3 T cell receptor beta chains from a single sample sequenced in a study of blood T cell repertoires in COVID-19. Assay: immunoSEQ multiplex PCR; the TCRdb copy retains only in-frame clones and omits some. The sample holds a few hundred thousand clones, about 90% seen once. The specimen sequenced was peripheral blood. The receptors derive from a person aged 18 to 35 with COVID-19, enrolled during active disease.

This clone showed up just once. This chain uses TRBV29-1 with TRBJ1-3, with 8 nucleotides matching TRBD1. The CDR3 is 13 residues long. V was pared by 7 bases and J by 4 bases, with 6 bases of the junction left unmatched. CDR1 SQVTM and CDR2 ANQGSEA come from the germline V gene. The CDR3 spells CSAFGQGGNTIYF. The CDR3 DNA follows: TGCAGCGCCTTCGGACAGGGAGGAAACACCATATATTTT.

The genes are TRBV7-2 and TRBJ2-5; 8 bases align to TRBD1. CDR1 and CDR2 (germline): SGHTA, FQGNSA. The V gene end was trimmed by 2 bases and the J gene end by 2 bases; junction bases not matched to a gene: 1. The length of the CDR3 is 14 residues. CDR3 sequence (DNA): TGTGCCAGCAGCTTAAGGACAGGGCAAGAGACCCAGTACTTC. Its protein product is CASSLRTGQETQYF.

The chain couples TRBV2 to TRBJ2-5; 8 positions agree with TRBD1. The CDR3 has 14 amino acids. CDR1 is SNHLY, CDR2 FYNNEI, per germline. Unmatched junction bases numbered 7, after V lost 5 bases and J lost 5 bases. The CDR3: CASSRTGPGETQYF. Here the CDR3 DNA reads TGTGCCAGCAGTCGGACAGGGCCTGGGGAGACCCAGTACTTC.